The next 10 T cell receptor beta chains were all read from a single sample in a study of beta chain features in type 1 diabetes. Since all of the isolated RNA was reverse transcribed, expressed TCRB transcripts were what got sequenced. Produced via immunoSEQ multiplex PCR; TCRdb's table is partial and in-frame only. The table lists about 140,000 clones, 6.9% of them singletons. The sample taken for sequencing was central memory CD4+ T cells from blood. All receptors come from a woman in her twenties or thirties in good health.

This clone was seen repeatedly, ten times or more. V is TRBV29-1 and J is TRBJ2-6; D unclear. Germline loops: CDR1 SQVTM, CDR2 ANQGSEA. V was trimmed by 3 bases and J by 0 bases, leaving 6 bases between them. This CDR3 has 14 amino acids. This chain's CDR3 is CSVDVRSGANVLTF. In DNA, the CDR3 is TGCAGCGTTGATGTCCGCTCTGGGGCCAACGTCCTGACTTTC. The whole variable domain, filled in from reference TRBV29-1 and TRBJ2-6, reads SAVISQKPSRDICQRGTSLTIQCQVDSQVTMMFWYRQQPGQSLTLIATANQGSEATYESGFVIDKFPISRPNLTFSTLTVSNMSPEDSSIYLCSVDVRSGANVLTFGAGSRLTVL.

This rearrangement joins TRBV5-1 to TRBJ2-1; D perhaps matches TRBD1 (5 bases). Germline V CDR1 and CDR2: SGHRS, YFSETQ. Trimming stripped 0 bases from V and 4 bases from J, with 11 bases between. This CDR3 has 15 amino acids. This CDR3 is CASSLEGFRYNEQFF. CDR3 in DNA: TGCGCCAGCAGCTTGGAGGGGTTCAGGTACAATGAGCAGTTCTTC.

CDR3 loop: CASSFDSLNYGYTF. The DNA for the CDR3 is TGTGCCAGCAGCTTTGACAGCCTCAACTATGGCTACACCTTC. This chain joins TRBV5-6 and TRBJ1-2; D is perhaps TRBD1 (5 bases). This CDR3 has 14 residues. Germline values: CDR1 SGHDT, CDR2 YYEEEE. Trimming cost V 2 bases and J 2 bases, with 10 bases left between them.

There are a few counts of this clone. The chain is built from TRBV6-5 and TRBJ2-7; 9 bases fit TRBD2. The germline CDR1 and CDR2 sequences are MNHEY and SVGAGI. V dropped 10 bases and J dropped 3; count of bases not matched to a gene: 10. The CDR3 extends over 14 amino acids. CDR3 coding DNA: TGTGCCACCCGGCCGCGGGAGGGAAGCTACGAGCAGTACTTC. This gives the protein CATRPREGSYEQYF.

The chain has TRBV7-3 and TRBJ2-1; tentatively, D is TRBD2 (5 bases). The germline gives CDR1 SGHTA, CDR2 FQGTGA. The CDR3 is 13 residues long. V gave up 3 bases and J gave up 5 bases, with 8 bases separating them. CDR3: CASSLSGDNEQFF. The CDR3 DNA reads as TGTGCCAGCAGCTTGAGCGGAGACAATGAGCAGTTCTTC.

The rearrangement uses TRBV6-1 and TRBJ1-1; a weak D match, TRBD1 (5 bases). CDR3 size: 13 residues. V lost 10 bases, J lost 1 base, and 13 bases lay in between. Germline CDR1 and CDR2: MNHNS and SASEGT. The CDR3 loop is CATNRQQNTEAFF. CDR3 nucleotides: TGTGCCACGAATCGACAGCAGAACACTGAAGCTTTCTTT.

This clone was counted a few times. The chain is built from TRBV19 and TRBJ2-6; D perhaps matches TRBD1 (7 bases). V gave up 7 bases and J gave up 0 bases, with 13 bases separating them. The CDR3 is 16 amino acids. Germline CDR1 and CDR2: LNHDA and SQIVND (reference sequence). CDR3 in amino acids: CASKQGGLSGANVLTF. The CDR3 DNA follows: TGTGCCAGTAAGCAGGGGGGCCTCTCTGGGGCCAACGTCCTGACTTTC.

This clone occurred a few times. The chain couples TRBV4-3 to TRBJ1-4, with D possibly TRBD1 on 6 matching bases. This CDR3 has 15 amino acids. Per the germline V gene, CDR1 is LGHNA and CDR2 is YSLEER. V lost 2 bases to trimming and J lost 5 bases, with 12 bases between them. CDR3 in amino acids: CASSQSGQLNEKLFF. The CDR3 DNA reads TGCGCCAGCAGCCAATCTGGACAGCTGAATGAAAAACTGTTTTTT.

In this sample, this clone turned up a few times. CDR3 DNA: TGTGCCAGCAGCAGCCTGGGACAGGGGTCTGAGCAGTTCTTC. Its translation is CASSSLGQGSEQFF. The chain couples TRBV7-9 to TRBJ2-1; TRBD1 aligns across 10 bases. V shed 5 bases and J 9 bases; nucleotides not matched to a gene: 7. The germline V gene has CDR1 SEHNR and CDR2 FQNEAQ (reference sequence). This CDR3 contains 14 residues.

There are a few counts of this clone. The chain links TRBV7-2 to TRBJ2-2; D is unclear. CDR3 length equals 14 residues. In germline, CDR1 is SGHTA, CDR2 FQGNSA. With 5 bases removed from V and 4 bases from J, the gap between germline ends came to 11 bases. The CDR3 DNA is TGTGCCAGCAGCAGAAACCAGGCCACCGGGGAGCTGTTTTTT. Protein: CASSRNQATGELFF.